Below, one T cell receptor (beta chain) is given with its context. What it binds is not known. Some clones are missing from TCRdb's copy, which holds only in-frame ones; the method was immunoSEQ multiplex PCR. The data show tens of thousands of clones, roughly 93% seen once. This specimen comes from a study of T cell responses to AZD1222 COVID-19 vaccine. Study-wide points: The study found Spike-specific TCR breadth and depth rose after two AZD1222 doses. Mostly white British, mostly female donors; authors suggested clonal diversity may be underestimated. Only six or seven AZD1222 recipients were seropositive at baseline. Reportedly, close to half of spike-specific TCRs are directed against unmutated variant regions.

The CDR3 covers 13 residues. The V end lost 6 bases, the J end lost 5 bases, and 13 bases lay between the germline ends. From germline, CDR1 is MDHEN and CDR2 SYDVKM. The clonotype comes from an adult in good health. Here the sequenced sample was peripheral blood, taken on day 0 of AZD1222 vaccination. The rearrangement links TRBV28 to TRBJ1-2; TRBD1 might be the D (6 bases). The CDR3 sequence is CASSLQGSYGYTF. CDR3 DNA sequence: TGTGCCAGCAGCTTACAGGGTTCATATGGCTACACCTTC.